The clone carrying this T cell receptor beta chain was detected ten times or more. TCRdb analysed the 5' RACE reads with MiXCR anew, one entry per CDR3 protein. The sample lists tens of thousands of distinct CDR3 sequences; less than 15% were seen once. The sample originates from a study of T-cell memory formation after mild COVID-19. Germline V lookup: CDR1 SGHKS, CDR2 YYEKEE (reference sequence). The CDR3 length is 14 residues. V dropped 3 bases and J dropped 2 bases, with 8 bases sitting between them. The chain carries TRBV5-5 and TRBJ2-2, with a possible D match to TRBD2 (5 bases). This TCR was sampled from an adult woman who had mild COVID-19 (a few samples of this study predate the infection). Cell type and time point are not known. The sample consisted of PBMCs or a T cell subset sorted from them (not recorded which). The CDR3 sequence: CASSYGINTGELFF. The CDR3 bases are TGTGCCAGCAGCTACGGGATTAACACCGGGGAGCTGTTTTTT.